This TCR beta chain was recorded in a study of T-cell memory formation after mild COVID-19. Overall study findings and caveats: Memory cells collected pre-infection included some clones that later responded, suggesting cross-reactive memory joined. Day 15 to 85 contracting clones showed balanced CD4/CD8; later expanders leaned CD4+.

The V segment lost 8 bases and the J segment 4 bases; nucleotides outside the gene matches: 10. This CDR3 is 14 amino acids long. Germline V gene data show CDR1 as MNHEY and CDR2 as SMNVEV (reference sequence). This clonotype was counted only a few times. Its antigen is as yet unknown. TCRdb redid the calling of the 5' RACE reads with MiXCR, one entry per CDR3 protein. The sample lists about 210,000 distinct CDR3 sequences, approximately 10% occurring once. The source material was PBMCs or a T cell subset sorted from them (not recorded which). This clonotype was sampled from a man aged 18 to 29 who had mild COVID-19 (a few samples of this study predate the infection). Cell type and time point are not known. V and J are TRBV27 and TRBJ1-2; 7 nucleotides agree with TRBD1. Here the CDR3 DNA reads TGTGCCAGCCGAAGAGACAGGGCACTCTATGGCTACACCTTC. Translated: CASRRDRALYGYTF.